This T cell receptor (beta chain) was retrieved from a study of shared clonotypes between healthy human individuals. This CDR3 comprises 16 residues. Germline trimming cut 0 bases from V and 2 bases from J; bases unmatched to any gene: 5. CDR1 is MNHEY, CDR2 SMNVEV, per germline (reference sequence). Profiling relied on immunoSEQ multiplex PCR, and the TCRdb table lists in-frame clones only, not all of them. The repertoire holds approximately 2,000,000 clones, with 85% to 95% as singletons. The chain recombines TRBV27 with TRBJ2-7, with 9 positions matching TRBD1. The sequence was collected from a young man in good health. Some clones in this sample may be carry-over from other donors' samples. The sample comprised naive CD4+ T cells from PBMCs. Subset noted: CD45RA+ positively selected. The CDR3 DNA follows: TGTGCCAGCAGTTTATCTGCCGGACAGGGGCCCTACGAGCAGTACTTC. It yields the protein CASSLSAGQGPYEQYF.